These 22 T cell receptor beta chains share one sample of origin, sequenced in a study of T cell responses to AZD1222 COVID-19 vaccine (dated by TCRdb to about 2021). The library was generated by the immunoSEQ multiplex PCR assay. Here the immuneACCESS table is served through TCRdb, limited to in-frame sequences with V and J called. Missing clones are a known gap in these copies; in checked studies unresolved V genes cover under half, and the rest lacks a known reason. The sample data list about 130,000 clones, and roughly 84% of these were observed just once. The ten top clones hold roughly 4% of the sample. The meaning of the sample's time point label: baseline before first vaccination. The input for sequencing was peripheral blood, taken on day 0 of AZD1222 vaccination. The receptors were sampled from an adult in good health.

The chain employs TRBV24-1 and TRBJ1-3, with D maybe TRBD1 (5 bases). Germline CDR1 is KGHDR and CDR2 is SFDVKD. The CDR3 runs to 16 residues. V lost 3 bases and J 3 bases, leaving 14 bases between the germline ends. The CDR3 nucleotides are TGTGCCACCAGTGATCCCGGGACCGGGGGTGGAAACACCATATATTTT. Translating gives CATSDPGTGGGNTIYF.

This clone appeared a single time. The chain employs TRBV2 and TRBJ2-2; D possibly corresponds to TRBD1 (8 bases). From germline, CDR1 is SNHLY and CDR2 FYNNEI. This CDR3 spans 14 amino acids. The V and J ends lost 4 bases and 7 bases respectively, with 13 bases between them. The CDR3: CASSATGDYGELFF. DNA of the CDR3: TGTGCCAGCAGTGCGACAGGGGACTACGGGGAGCTGTTTTTT.

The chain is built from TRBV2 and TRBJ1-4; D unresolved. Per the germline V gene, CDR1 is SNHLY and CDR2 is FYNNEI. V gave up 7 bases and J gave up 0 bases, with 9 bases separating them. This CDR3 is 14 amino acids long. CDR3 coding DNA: TGTGCCAGCATGGCCGGTGCAACTAATGAAAAACTGTTTTTT. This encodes CASMAGATNEKLFF. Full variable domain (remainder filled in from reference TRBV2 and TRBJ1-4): EPEVTQTPSHQVTQMGQEVILRCVPISNHLYFYWYRQILGQKVEFLVSFYNNEISEKSEIFDDQFSVERPDGSNFTLKIRSTKLEDSAMYFCASMAGATNEKLFFGSGTQLSVL.

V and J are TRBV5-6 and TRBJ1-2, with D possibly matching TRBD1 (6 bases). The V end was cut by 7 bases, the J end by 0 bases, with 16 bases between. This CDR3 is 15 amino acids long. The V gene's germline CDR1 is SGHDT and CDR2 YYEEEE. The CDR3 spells CASFVVRGSNYGYTF. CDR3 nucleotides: TGTGCCAGCTTTGTTGTGAGGGGGTCTAACTATGGCTACACCTTC.

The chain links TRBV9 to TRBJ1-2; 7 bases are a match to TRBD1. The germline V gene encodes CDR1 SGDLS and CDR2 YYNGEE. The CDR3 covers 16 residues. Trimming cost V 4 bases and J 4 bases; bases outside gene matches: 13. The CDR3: CASSLSSGGTVYGYTF. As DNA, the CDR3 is TGTGCCAGCAGCCTCTCCTCTGGGGGGACAGTCTATGGCTACACCTTC.

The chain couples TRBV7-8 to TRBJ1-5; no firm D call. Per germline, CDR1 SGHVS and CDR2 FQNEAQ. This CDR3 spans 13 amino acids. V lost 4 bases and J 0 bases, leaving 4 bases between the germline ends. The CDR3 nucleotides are TGTGCCAGCAGCTCGGGTAGCAATCAGCCCCAGCATTTT. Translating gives CASSSGSNQPQHF.

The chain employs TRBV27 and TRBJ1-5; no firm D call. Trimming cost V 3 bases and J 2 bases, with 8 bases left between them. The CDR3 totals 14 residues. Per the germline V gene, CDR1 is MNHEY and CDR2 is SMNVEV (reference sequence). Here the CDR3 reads CASSLRRGNQPQHF. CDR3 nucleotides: TGTGCCAGCAGTTTGAGGCGAGGCAATCAGCCCCAGCATTTT.

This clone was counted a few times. The CDR3 loop is CASTPSGISYEQYF. The CDR3, as DNA: TGTGCCAGCACCCCTAGCGGTATCTCCTACGAGCAGTACTTC. The rearrangement uses TRBV6-5 and TRBJ2-7; the match to TRBD2 covers 7 bases. The V gene end was trimmed by 7 bases and the J gene end by 0 bases; junction bases not matched to a gene: 6. Germline V gene lookup returns CDR1 MNHEY and CDR2 SVGAGI. The CDR3 spans 14 residues.

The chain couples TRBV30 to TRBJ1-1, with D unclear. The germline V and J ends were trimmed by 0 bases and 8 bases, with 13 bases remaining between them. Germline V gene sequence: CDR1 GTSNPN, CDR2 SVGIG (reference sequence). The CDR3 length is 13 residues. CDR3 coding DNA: TGTGCCTGGAGTGTACGAGTTTTACAGGAAGCTTTCTTT. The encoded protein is CAWSVRVLQEAFF.

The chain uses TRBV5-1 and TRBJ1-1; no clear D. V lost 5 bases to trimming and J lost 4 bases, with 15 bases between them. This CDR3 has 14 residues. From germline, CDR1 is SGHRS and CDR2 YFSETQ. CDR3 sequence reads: CASSNNPPGTEAFF. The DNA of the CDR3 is TGCGCCAGCAGTAACAACCCTCCGGGCACTGAAGCTTTCTTT.

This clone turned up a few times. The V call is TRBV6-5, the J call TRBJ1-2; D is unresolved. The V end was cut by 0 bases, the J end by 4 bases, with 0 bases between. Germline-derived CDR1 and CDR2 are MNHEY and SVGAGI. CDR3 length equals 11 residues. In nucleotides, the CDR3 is TGTGCCAGCAGTTACTCCTATGGCTACACCTTC. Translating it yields CASSYSYGYTF.

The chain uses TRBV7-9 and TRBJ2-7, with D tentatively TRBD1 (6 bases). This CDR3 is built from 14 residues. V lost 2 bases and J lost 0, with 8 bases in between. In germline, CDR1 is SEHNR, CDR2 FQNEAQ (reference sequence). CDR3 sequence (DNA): TGTGCCAGCAGCTTACGGGACATCTCCTACGAGCAGTACTTC. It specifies CASSLRDISYEQYF.

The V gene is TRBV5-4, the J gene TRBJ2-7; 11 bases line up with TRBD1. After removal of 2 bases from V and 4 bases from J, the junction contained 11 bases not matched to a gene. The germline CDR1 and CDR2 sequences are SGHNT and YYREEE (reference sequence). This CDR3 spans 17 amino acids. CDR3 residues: CASSFLGQGASRYEQYF. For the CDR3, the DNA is TGTGCCAGCAGCTTTCTCGGACAGGGGGCATCGCGGTACGAGCAGTACTTC.

CDR3 bases: TGTGCCAGCAGTTTATCCTTGGCGAGCGACCAAGCTTTCTTT. Its translation is CASSLSLASDQAFF. The chain couples TRBV27 to TRBJ1-1; no definite D call. The length of the CDR3 is 14 residues. CDR1 is MNHEY and CDR2 is SMNVEV in the germline V gene (reference sequence). V was shortened by 0 bases and J by 9 bases, with 14 bases between the two germline ends.

The CDR3 here is CASSVGRGEVNEQFF. In nucleotides, the CDR3 is TGTGCCAGCAGCGTAGGTCGGGGGGAGGTCAATGAGCAGTTCTTC. This chain joins TRBV9 and TRBJ2-1, with TRBD2 identical over 7 bases. Per germline, CDR1 SGDLS and CDR2 YYNGEE. This CDR3 is built from 15 residues. The trim removed 0 bases at V and 6 bases at J, leaving 6 bases unmatched.

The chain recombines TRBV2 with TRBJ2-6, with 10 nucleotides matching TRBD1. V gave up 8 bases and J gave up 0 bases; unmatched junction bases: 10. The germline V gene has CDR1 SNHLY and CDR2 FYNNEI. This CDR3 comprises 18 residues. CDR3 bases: TGTGCCAGCTCCCCGGGACAGGGGCGAAGCTCTGGGGCCAACGTCCTGACTTTC. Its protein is CASSPGQGRSSGANVLTF.

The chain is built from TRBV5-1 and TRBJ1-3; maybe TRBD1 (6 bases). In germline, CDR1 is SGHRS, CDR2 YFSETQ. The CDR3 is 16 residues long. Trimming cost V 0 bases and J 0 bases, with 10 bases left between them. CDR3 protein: CASSLGTVSSGNTIYF. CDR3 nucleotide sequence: TGCGCCAGCAGCTTGGGGACAGTGAGCTCTGGAAACACCATATATTTT.

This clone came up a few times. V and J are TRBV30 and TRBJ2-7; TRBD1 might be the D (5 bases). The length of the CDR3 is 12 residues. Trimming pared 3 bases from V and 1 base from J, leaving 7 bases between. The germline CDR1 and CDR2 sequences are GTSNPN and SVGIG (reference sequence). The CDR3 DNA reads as TGTGCCTGGAGGGCAGGGTCCTACGAGCAGTACTTC. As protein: CAWRAGSYEQYF.

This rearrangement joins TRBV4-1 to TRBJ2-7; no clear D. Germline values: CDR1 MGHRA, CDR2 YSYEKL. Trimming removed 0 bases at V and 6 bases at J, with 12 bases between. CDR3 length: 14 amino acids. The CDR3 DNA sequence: TGCGCCAGCAGCCAAGAAGCTATGACTCGCGAGCAGTACTTC. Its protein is CASSQEAMTREQYF.

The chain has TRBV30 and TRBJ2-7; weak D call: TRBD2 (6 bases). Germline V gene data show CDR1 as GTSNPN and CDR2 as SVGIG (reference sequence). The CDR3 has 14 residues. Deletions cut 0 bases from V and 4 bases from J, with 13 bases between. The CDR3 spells CAWSVSGGRYEQYF. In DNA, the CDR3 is TGTGCCTGGAGTGTATCCGGGGGTCGGTACGAGCAGTACTTC.

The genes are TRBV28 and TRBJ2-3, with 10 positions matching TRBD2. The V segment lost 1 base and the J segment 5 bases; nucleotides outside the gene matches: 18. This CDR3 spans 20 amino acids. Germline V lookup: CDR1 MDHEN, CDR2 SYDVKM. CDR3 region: CASSLSGSGGIPGSGDTQYF. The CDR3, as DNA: TGTGCCAGCAGTTTATCGGGTAGCGGGGGGATCCCGGGGTCGGGAGATACGCAGTATTTT. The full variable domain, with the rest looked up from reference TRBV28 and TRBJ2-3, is DVKVTQSSRYLVKRTGEKVFLECVQDMDHENMFWYRQDPGLGLRLIYFSYDVKMKEKGDIPEGYSVSREKKERFSLILESASTNQTSMYLCASSLSGSGGIPGSGDTQYFGPGTRLTVL.

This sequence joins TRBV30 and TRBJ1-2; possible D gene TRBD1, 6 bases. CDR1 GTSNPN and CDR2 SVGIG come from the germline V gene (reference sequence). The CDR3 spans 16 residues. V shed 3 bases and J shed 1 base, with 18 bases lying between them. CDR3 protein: CAWSGQPGTFNYGYTF. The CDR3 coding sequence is TGTGCCTGGAGCGGACAGCCAGGGACCTTTAACTATGGCTACACCTTC.